The 12 T cell receptor beta chains below all came from one sample that was sequenced in a study of T cells in tumors after PD-1 blockade. Some clones are missing from TCRdb's copy, which holds only in-frame ones; the method was immunoSEQ multiplex PCR. The sample gives about 33,000 clones, around 78% of which show up once; about 35% is in the top ten. Sequenced here: PBMCs, sampled before anti-PD-1 treatment. The receptor source for this set is a human donor with basal cell carcinoma.

This clone was detected only a few times. The chain combines TRBV2 with TRBJ2-2, with D unresolved. CDR1 is SNHLY, CDR2 FYNNEI, per germline. CDR3 length: 12 residues. Trimming left V 5 bases short and J 6 bases short, with 7 bases between. In DNA form, the CDR3 reads TGTGCCAGCAGTCCCGATGCCGGGGAGCTGTTTTTT. The encoded protein is CASSPDAGELFF.

The chain uses TRBV19 and TRBJ2-2, with D possibly matching TRBD2 (5 bases). The CDR3 loop spans 13 amino acids. The germline V gene has CDR1 LNHDA and CDR2 SQIVND (reference sequence). The V gene lost 7 bases and the J gene lost 7 bases, with 13 bases spanning the gap. Written as DNA, the CDR3 is TGTGCCAGTACCGCTAGCTCGGGCGGGGAGCTGTTTTTT. This translates into CASTASSGGELFF.

This clone showed up just a few times. The chain uses TRBV4-2 and TRBJ1-2; D is ambiguous. There are 14 residues in the CDR3. CDR1 and CDR2 from the germline V gene are LGHNA and YNFKEQ. Trimming left V 0 bases short and J 4 bases short, with 9 bases between. The CDR3 protein is CASSQDRHSYGYTF. In DNA, the CDR3 is TGTGCCAGCAGCCAAGATAGACACTCCTATGGCTACACCTTC.

This chain uses TRBV5-4 with TRBJ2-5; TRBD2 is a possible D gene (6 bases). Germline V CDR1 and CDR2: SGHNT, YYREEE (reference sequence). This CDR3 is 15 amino acids long. The V and J ends lost 0 bases and 1 base respectively, with 10 bases between them. The CDR3 DNA reads TGTGCCAGCAGCTTGGCCAGCGGGCCCCAAGAGACCCAGTACTTC. Translating gives CASSLASGPQETQYF.

For this clone: The DNA is omitted, as the CDR3 cannot be located on it reliably, and the CDR3 follows TCRdb's listing. The rearrangement links TRBV6-5 to TRBJ1-4. Per the germline V gene, CDR1 is MNHEY and CDR2 is SVGAGI. Counting both end residues, the CDR3 totals 14 amino acids. The CDR3 spells CASSSSGRLRKLFF.

V is TRBV5-1 and J is TRBJ2-5; D assignment may be TRBD1 or TRBD2 (5 bases each). Trimming took off 0 bases at V and 4 bases at J, with 13 bases between the two ends. The CDR3 extends over 15 amino acids. Germline V gives CDR1 SGHRS, CDR2 YFSETQ. This CDR3 reads CASSLAGTKSETQYF. The CDR3 DNA follows: TGCGCCAGCAGCTTGGCCGGGACCAAATCAGAGACCCAGTACTTC.

This clone turned up a few times. This rearrangement joins TRBV10-3 to TRBJ1-2; possible D gene TRBD1, 5 bases. Trimming shortened V by 9 bases and J by 8 bases, and 19 bases separated the two germline ends. This CDR3 has 13 residues. Germline V lookup: CDR1 ENHRY, CDR2 SYGVKD. The CDR3 reads CAIWDRAERGYTF. In DNA, the CDR3 is TGTGCCATTTGGGACCGAGCGGAGAGGGGCTACACCTTC.

The J gene is TRBJ1-5, the V gene TRBV19; D call uncertain. Between the trimmed V and J ends, which lost 5 bases and 9 bases, there was a span of 17 bases. Germline CDR1 reads LNHDA; CDR2 reads SQIVND (reference sequence). The CDR3 has 14 amino acids. In DNA, the CDR3 is TGTGCCAGTAGTGCCAGAGCCTTCCCGGCGCCCCAGCATTTT. Residues: CASSARAFPAPQHF.

V is TRBV6-5 and J is TRBJ1-3, with 7 positions matching TRBD1. V was clipped by 8 bases and J by 9 bases; unmatched bases: 13. The CDR3 consists of 14 residues. Per the germline V gene, CDR1 is MNHEY and CDR2 is SVGAGI. This chain's CDR3 is CASGTRDSYGTIYF. CDR3 in DNA: TGTGCCAGCGGCACCCGGGACAGCTATGGCACCATATATTTT.

The genes are TRBV11-3 and TRBJ1-1; 7 nucleotides match TRBD1. Germline V CDR1 and CDR2: SGHNT, YENEEA. Trimming took 5 bases from V and 5 from J; bases not matched to a gene: 5. The CDR3 loop spans 13 amino acids. The CDR3 DNA is TGTGCCAGCAGCCCGACAGGGATGACTGAAGCTTTCTTT. This sequence encodes CASSPTGMTEAFF.

This clone has more than one count but fewer than ten. This chain links TRBV19 with TRBJ1-1; TRBD1 matches 7 bases. Trimming removed 6 bases from V and 4 bases from J; junction bases left unmatched: 20. CDR1 and CDR2 from the germline V gene are LNHDA and SQIVND (reference sequence). There are 18 residues in the CDR3. In nucleotides, the CDR3 is TGTGCCAGTAGACCCCCGGCAGGGGGTCTGTCAGGGGGCACTGAAGCTTTCTTT. Translated, it gives CASRPPAGGLSGGTEAFF.

This clone was observed a few times. The chain is built from TRBV4-1 and TRBJ2-7; 11 bases are a match to TRBD2. The CDR3 covers 16 residues. Germline CDR1 reads MGHRA; CDR2 reads YSYEKL. V was pared by 1 base and J by 4 bases, with 6 bases of the junction left unmatched. The CDR3 DNA sequence: TGCGCCAGCAGCCAAGTTGTAACTAGCGGGAGTTACGAGCAGTACTTC. This codes for CASSQVVTSGSYEQYF.